This TCR beta chain was captured in a study of cytomegalovirus exposure and HLA in healthy donors. About the study: There were some 81 million unique TCRs (from HLA-typed donors) in an early data release.

Broader study findings: Later analysis indicated greater clonal expansion among HLA-associated TCR beta chains than among equally common other chains.

The CDR3 is 15 residues long. Looked up from germline, CDR1 is SGDLS and CDR2 is YYNGEE. V shed 3 bases and J 6 bases; nucleotides not matched to a gene: 9. With 60 Vbeta and 13 Jbeta primers, the PCR was carried out. Clones were sequenced by immunoSEQ multiplex PCR, and TCRdb holds only the in-frame ones, with some missing. The sample includes over 150,000 clones, roughly 77% of them seen just once. This clone was counted only a few times. The target antigen is unknown. The rearrangement links TRBV9 to TRBJ1-2; 9 nucleotides align to TRBD1. The clonotype originates from a young man in good health and CMV-seropositive. Sequencing was carried out using PBMCs. The CDR3 loop reads CASSDRDRVVDGYTF. CDR3 DNA: TGTGCCAGCAGCGACCGGGACAGGGTCGTAGATGGCTACACCTTC. Drawing the rest from reference TRBV9 and TRBJ1-2, the complete variable domain is DSGVTQTPKHLITATGQRVTLRCSPRSGDLSVYWYQQSLDQGLQFLIQYYNGEERAKGNILERFSAQQFPDLHSELNLSSLELGDSALYFCASSDRDRVVDGYTFGSGTRLTVV.